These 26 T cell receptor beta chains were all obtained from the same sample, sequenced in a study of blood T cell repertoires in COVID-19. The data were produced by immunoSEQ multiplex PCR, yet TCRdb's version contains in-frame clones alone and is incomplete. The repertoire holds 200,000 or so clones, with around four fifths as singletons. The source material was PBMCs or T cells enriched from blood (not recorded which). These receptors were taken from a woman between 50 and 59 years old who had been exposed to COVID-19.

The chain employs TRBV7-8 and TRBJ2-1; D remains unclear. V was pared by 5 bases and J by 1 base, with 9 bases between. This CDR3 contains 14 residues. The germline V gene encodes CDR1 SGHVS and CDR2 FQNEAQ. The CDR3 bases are TGTGCCAGCAGCCTAGGAGCGTCCTACAATGAGCAGTTCTTC. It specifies CASSLGASYNEQFF.

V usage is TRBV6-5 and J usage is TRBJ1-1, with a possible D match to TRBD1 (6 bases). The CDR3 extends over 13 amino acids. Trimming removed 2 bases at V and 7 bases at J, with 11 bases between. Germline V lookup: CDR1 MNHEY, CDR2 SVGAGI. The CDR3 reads CASSYQIQGEAFF. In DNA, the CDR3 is TGTGCCAGCAGTTACCAGATACAGGGTGAAGCTTTCTTT.

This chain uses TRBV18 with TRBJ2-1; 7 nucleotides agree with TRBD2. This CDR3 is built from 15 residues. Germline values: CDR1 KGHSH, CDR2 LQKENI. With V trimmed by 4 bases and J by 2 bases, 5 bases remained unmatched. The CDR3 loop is CASSREGRTYNEQFF. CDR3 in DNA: TGTGCCAGCTCACGGGAGGGAAGGACCTACAATGAGCAGTTCTTC. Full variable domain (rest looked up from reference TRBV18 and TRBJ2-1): NAGVMQNPRHLVRRRGQEARLRCSPMKGHSHVYWYRQLPEEGLKFMVYLQKENIIDESGMPKERFSAEFPKEGPSILRIQQVVRGDSAAYFCASSREGRTYNEQFFGPGTRLTVL.

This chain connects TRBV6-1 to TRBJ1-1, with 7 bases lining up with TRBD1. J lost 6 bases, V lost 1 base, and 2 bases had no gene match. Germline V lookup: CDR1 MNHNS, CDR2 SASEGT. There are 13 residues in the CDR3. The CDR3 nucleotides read TGTGCCAGCAGTGAAGTGGGACAGTCTGAAGCTTTCTTT. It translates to CASSEVGQSEAFF.

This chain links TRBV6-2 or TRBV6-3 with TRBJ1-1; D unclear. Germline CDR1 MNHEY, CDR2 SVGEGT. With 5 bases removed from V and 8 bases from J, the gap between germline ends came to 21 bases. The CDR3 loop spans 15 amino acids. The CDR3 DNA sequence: TGTGCCAGCAGTACGGCTTGGAAGGAAGCGGGCGAAGCTTTCTTT. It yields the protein CASSTAWKEAGEAFF.

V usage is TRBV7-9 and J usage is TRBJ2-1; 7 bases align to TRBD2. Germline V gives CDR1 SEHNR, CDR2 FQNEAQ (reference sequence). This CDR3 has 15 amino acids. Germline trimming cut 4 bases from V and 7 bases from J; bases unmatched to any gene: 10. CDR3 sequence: CASSSIGGSMNEQFF. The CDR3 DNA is TGTGCCAGCAGCTCAATCGGGGGGTCTATGAATGAGCAGTTCTTC. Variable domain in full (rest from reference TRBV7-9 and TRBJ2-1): DTGVSQNPRHKITKRGQNVTFRCDPISEHNRLYWYRQTLGQGPEFLTYFQNEAQLEKSRLLSDRFSAERPKGSFSTLEIQRTEQGDSAMYLCASSSIGGSMNEQFFGPGTRLTVL.

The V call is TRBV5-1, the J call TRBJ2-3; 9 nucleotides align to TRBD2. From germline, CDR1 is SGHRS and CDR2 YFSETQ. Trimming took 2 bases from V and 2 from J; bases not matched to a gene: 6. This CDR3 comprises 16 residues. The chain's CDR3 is CASSLRLAGITDTQYF. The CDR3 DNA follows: TGCGCCAGCAGCTTAAGGCTAGCGGGGATCACAGATACGCAGTATTTT.

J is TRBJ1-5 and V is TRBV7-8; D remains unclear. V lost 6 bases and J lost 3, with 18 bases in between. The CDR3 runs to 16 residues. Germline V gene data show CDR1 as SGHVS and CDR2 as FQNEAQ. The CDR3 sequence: CASSQPARQSNQPQHF. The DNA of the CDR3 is TGTGCCAGCAGTCAACCCGCTAGGCAGTCCAATCAGCCCCAGCATTTT.

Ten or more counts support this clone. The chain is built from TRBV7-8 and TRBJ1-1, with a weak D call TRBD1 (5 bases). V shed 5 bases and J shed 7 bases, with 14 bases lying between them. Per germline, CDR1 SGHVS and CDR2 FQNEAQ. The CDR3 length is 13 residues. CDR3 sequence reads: CASSVTGGVEAFF. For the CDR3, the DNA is TGTGCCAGCAGCGTAACTGGGGGGGTTGAAGCTTTCTTT.

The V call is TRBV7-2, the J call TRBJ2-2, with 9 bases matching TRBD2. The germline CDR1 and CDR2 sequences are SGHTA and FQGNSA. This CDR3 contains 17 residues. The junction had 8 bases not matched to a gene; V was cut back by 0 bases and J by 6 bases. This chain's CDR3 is CASSLAHSGGRAGELFF. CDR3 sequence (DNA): TGTGCCAGCAGCTTAGCGCACAGCGGGGGGAGGGCCGGGGAGCTGTTTTTT.

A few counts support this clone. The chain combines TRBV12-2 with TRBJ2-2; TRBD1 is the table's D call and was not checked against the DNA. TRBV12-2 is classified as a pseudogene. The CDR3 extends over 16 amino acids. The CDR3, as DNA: TGTGCAAGTCGCTTAGAAGGGACACTCAGTAACAGGGAGCTGTTTTTT. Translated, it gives CASRLEGTLSNRELFF.

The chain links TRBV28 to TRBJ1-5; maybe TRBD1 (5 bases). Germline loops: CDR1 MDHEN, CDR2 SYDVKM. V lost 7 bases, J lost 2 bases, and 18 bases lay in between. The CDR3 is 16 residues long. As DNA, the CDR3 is TGTGCCAGCAATAAGGGGCAAAGAGGAGGCAATCAGCCCCAGCATTTT. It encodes CASNKGQRGGNQPQHF.

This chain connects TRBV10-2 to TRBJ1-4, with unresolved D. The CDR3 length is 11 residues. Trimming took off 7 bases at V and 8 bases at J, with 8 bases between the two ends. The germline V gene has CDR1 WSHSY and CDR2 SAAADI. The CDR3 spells CASKAGEKLFF. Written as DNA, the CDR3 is TGCGCCAGCAAGGCCGGGGAAAAACTGTTTTTT.

CDR3 sequence (DNA): TGTGCCAGCAAGAACAGGGGACGGTCCTACGAGCAGTACTTC. Translation: CASKNRGRSYEQYF. The genes are TRBV13 and TRBJ2-7, with TRBD1 identical over 7 bases. Germline loops: CDR1 PRHDT, CDR2 FYEKMQ (reference sequence). Trimming at V came to 7 bases and at J to 1 base, leaving 7 bases not matched to a gene. The CDR3 is 14 amino acids.

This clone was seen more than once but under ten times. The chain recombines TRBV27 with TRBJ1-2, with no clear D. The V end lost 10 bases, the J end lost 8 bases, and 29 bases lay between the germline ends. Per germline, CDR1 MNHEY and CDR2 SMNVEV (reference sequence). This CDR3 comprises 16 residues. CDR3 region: CATGWGYPGFGRGYTF. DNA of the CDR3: TGTGCCACGGGGTGGGGATACCCCGGTTTCGGGAGGGGCTACACCTTC.

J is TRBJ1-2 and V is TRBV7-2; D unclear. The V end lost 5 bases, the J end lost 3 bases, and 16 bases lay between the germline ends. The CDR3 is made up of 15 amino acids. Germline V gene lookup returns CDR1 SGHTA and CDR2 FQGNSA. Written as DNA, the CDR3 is TGTGCCAGCAGCCCCCGGTACGGGTACGACTATGGCTACACCTTC. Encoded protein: CASSPRYGYDYGYTF.

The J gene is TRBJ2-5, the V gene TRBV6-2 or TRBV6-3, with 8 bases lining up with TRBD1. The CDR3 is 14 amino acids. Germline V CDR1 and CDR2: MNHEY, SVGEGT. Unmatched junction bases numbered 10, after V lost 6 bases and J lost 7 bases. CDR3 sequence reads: CASSLMPDRGTQYF. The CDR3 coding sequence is TGTGCCAGCAGCCTAATGCCCGACAGGGGGACCCAGTACTTC.

The CDR3 DNA sequence: TGTGCCAGCAGTTTACCGGGACAGGGGAACACTGAAGCTTTCTTT. Translated, it gives CASSLPGQGNTEAFF. The chain combines TRBV6-5 with TRBJ1-1, with 9 bases matching TRBD1. CDR1 and CDR2 (germline): MNHEY, SVGAGI. The CDR3 runs to 15 residues. Trimming cost V 4 bases and J 1 base; bases outside gene matches: 4.

This CDR3 reads CASRTGRNTEAFF. The CDR3 region has the DNA TGTGCCAGCCGGACAGGGAGAAACACTGAAGCTTTCTTT. The V and J genes are TRBV18 and TRBJ1-1, with 8 bases identical to TRBD1. This CDR3 contains 13 residues. V shed 8 bases, J shed 2 bases, and the junction held 4 bases outside the gene matches. In germline, CDR1 is KGHSH, CDR2 LQKENI.

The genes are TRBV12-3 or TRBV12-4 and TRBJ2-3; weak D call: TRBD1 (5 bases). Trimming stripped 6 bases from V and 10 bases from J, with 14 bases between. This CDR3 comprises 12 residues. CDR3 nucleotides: TGTGCCAGCAGCTTACCCCCCAGGGCGCAGTATTTT. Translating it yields CASSLPPRAQYF.

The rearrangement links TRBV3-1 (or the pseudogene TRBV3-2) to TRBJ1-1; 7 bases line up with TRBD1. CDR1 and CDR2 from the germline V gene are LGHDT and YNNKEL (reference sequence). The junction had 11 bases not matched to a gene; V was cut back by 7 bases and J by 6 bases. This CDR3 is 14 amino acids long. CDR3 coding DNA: TGTGCCAGCACCACGACGAAGGGGGCCTCTGAAGCTTTCTTT. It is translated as CASTTTKGASEAFF.

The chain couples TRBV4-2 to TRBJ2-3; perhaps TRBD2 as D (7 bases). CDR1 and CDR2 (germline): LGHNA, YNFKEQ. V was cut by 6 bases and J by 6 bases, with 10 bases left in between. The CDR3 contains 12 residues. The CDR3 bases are TGTGCCAGCAGTCGGGGGGCGGATACGCAGTATTTT. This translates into CASSRGADTQYF.

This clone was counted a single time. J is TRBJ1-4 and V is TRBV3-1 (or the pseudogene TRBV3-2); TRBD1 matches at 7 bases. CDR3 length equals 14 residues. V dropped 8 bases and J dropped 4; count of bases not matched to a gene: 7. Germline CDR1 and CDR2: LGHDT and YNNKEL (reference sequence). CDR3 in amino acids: CASRSQGINEKLFF. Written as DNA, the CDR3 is TGTGCCAGCCGCTCACAGGGGATTAATGAAAAACTGTTTTTT.

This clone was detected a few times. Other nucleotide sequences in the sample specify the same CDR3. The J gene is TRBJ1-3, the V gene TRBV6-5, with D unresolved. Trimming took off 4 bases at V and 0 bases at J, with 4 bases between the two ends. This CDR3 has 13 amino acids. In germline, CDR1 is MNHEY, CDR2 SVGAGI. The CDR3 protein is CASSSGSGNTIYF. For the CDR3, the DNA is TGTGCCAGCAGTTCCGGCTCTGGAAACACCATATATTTT.

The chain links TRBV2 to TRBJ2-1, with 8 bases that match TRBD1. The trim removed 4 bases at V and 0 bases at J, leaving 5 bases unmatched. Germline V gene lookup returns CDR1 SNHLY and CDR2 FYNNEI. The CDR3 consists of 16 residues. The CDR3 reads CASSAPGQASYNEQFF. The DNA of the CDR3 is TGTGCCAGCAGTGCTCCGGGACAGGCCTCCTACAATGAGCAGTTCTTC.

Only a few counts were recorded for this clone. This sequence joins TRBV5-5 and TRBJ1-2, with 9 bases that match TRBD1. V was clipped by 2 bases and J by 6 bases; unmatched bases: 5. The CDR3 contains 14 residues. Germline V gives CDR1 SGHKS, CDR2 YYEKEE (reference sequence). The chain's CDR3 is CASSFTGGRDGYTF. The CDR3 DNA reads TGTGCCAGCAGCTTTACAGGGGGCCGGGATGGCTACACCTTC.